This TCR beta chain was documented in a study of cytomegalovirus exposure and HLA in healthy donors. The CDR3 totals 18 residues. The V segment lost 1 base and the J segment 5 bases; nucleotides outside the gene matches: 13. The germline gives CDR1 SEHNR, CDR2 FQNEAQ (reference sequence). The PCR contained 60 Vbeta and 13 Jbeta primers. Assay: immunoSEQ multiplex PCR; the TCRdb copy retains only in-frame clones and omits some. This sample yields 100,000 to 150,000 clones, of which around 74% are seen a single time; about 4% belongs to the top ten. The clonotype comes from a woman between 45 and 65 years old in good health and CMV-seropositive. The sequenced sample was PBMCs. The chain carries TRBV7-9 and TRBJ2-1, with 8 bases lining up with TRBD2. CDR3 nucleotides: TGTGCCAGCAGCTTAGGGGGGGGGTTGCGGGGGGACCACAATGAGCAGTTCTTC. It translates to CASSLGGGLRGDHNEQFF.